The clone carrying this T cell receptor (beta chain) was observed many times. Its target is unknown. Germline lookup yields CDR1 MGHRA and CDR2 YSYEKL. The germline V and J ends were trimmed by 5 bases and 1 base, with 8 bases remaining between them. The CDR3 loop spans 13 amino acids. Amplification of TCR beta CDR3 regions used RNA as the template. TCR CDR3 regions were first amplified by RT-PCR with HTBI primers. TCRdb re-called the multiplex PCR reads with MiXCR, one entry per CDR3 protein. Of approximately 530,000 distinct CDR3 sequences listed, roughly a sixth are singletons. The source of the sample is a study of T cells in Graves' hyperthyroidism and ophthalmopathy. Whole-study findings and limits: Ophthalmopathy stood apart from stable hyperthyroidism in a 13 V-J model.

For Graves' hyperthyroidism to be stable, ophthalmopathy could not progress within 18 months. Patients between 18 and 65 years old had hyperthyroidism, newly diagnosed and lasting under 2 months. The authors took PBMCs from roughly 9.3 ml fresh peripheral blood. J is TRBJ1-1 and V is TRBV4-1; a possible D gene is TRBD1 (5 bases). This TCR was recovered from a woman under 30 with Graves' hyperthyroidism. The sample taken for sequencing was blood. CDR3 in DNA: TGCGCCAGCAGCTCGACAGCGAACACTGAAGCTTTCTTT. This translates into CASSSTANTEAFF.